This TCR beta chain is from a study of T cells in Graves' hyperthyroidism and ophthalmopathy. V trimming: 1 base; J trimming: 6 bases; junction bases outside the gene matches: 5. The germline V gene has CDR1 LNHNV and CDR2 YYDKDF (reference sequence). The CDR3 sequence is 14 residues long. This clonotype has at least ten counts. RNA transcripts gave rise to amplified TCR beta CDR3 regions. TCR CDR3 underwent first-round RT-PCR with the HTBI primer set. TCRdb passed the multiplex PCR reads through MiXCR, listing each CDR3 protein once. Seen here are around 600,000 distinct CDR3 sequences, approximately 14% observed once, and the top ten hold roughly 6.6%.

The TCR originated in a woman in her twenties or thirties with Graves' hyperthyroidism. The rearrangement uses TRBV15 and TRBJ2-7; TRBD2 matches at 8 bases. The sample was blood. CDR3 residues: CATSRGNSGIEQYF. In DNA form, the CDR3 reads TGTGCCACCAGCAGAGGCAATAGCGGGATCGAGCAGTACTTC. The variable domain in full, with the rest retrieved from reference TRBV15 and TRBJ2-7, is DAMVIQNPRYQVTQFGKPVTLSCSQTLNHNVMYWYQQKSSQAPKLLFHYYDKDFNNEADTPDNFQSRRPNTSFCFLDIRSPGLGDTAMYLCATSRGNSGIEQYFGPGTRLTVT.